Shown below are 17 T cell receptor beta chains from a single sample sequenced in a study of spatial heterogeneity in lung cancer (dated by TCRdb to the late 2010s). The time point label, as the study defines it: sample taken at primary tumor resection. Libraries came from 5' RACE. Sequencing was carried out with a NextSeq 500. TCRdb took the public reads, trimmed them with fastp at Q25, ran MiXCR for clone calling and kept in-frame beta chains. Every entry covers one CDR3 protein and lists the most common genes and DNA from its rows. Here the sample has about 45,000 distinct CDR3 sequences; roughly an eighth occur a single time. 55% to 70% of the sample is in the top ten clones. Here the sequenced sample was PBMCs, taken at surgery. The receptors shown here come from a male donor with early-stage non-small cell lung cancer.

The chain is built from TRBV28 and TRBJ2-7; 7 bases map to TRBD2. The CDR3 is 15 residues long. V trimming: 7 bases; J trimming: 0 bases; junction bases outside the gene matches: 9. In germline, CDR1 is MDHEN, CDR2 SYDVKM. The CDR3 sequence: CASTVPSGISYEQYF. The CDR3 region has the DNA TGTGCCAGCACCGTACCCAGCGGGATCTCCTACGAGCAGTACTTC.

The table lists this clonotype with a few counts. This chain links TRBV7-3 with TRBJ1-3; unclear D gene. With 5 bases removed from V and 2 bases from J, the gap between germline ends came to 7 bases. This CDR3 is built from 13 residues. Germline CDR1 is SGHTA and CDR2 is FQGTGA. CDR3 sequence reads: CASSANAGNTIYF. The CDR3 DNA is TGTGCCAGCAGCGCGAACGCTGGAAACACCATATATTTT. Variable domain in full (rest from reference TRBV7-3 and TRBJ1-3): GAGVSQTPSNKVTEKGKYVELRCDPISGHTALYWYRQSLGQGPEFLIYFQGTGAADDSGLPNDRFFAVRPEGSVSTLKIQRTERGDSAVYLCASSANAGNTIYFGEGSWLTVV.

This clonotype was counted between two and nine times. The chain links TRBV20-1 to TRBJ2-3, with 9 bases identical to TRBD2. The CDR3 extends over 13 amino acids. Germline CDR1 DFQATT, CDR2 SNEGSKA (reference sequence). With V trimmed by 4 bases and J by 5 bases, 4 bases remained unmatched. In nucleotides, the CDR3 is TGCAGTGCTACGGCGGGAGGGCAAGATACGCAGTATTTT. Residues: CSATAGGQDTQYF.

This clonotype was recorded a few times. The V gene is TRBV7-9, the J gene TRBJ2-7; tentative D call: TRBD2 (5 bases). CDR3 length: 12 amino acids. Trimming removed 5 bases from V and 5 bases from J, with 10 bases in between. The germline V gene has CDR1 SEHNR and CDR2 FQNEAQ (reference sequence). As DNA, the CDR3 is TGTGCCAGCAGCCCAGTCGGGGACGAGCAGTACTTC. Protein: CASSPVGDEQYF.

The chain is built from TRBV14 and TRBJ2-1; D is uncertain. Per the germline V gene, CDR1 is SGHDN and CDR2 is FVKESK. There are 13 residues in the CDR3. Trimming removed 0 bases at V and 2 bases at J, with 2 bases between. CDR3: CASSQDPYNEQFF. As DNA, the CDR3 is TGTGCCAGCAGCCAAGATCCCTACAATGAGCAGTTCTTC.

V usage is TRBV6-6 and J usage is TRBJ1-3, with D tentatively TRBD1 (5 bases). CDR1 is MNHNY and CDR2 is SVGAGI in the germline V gene (reference sequence). Deletions cut 7 bases from V and 7 bases from J, with 20 bases between. The CDR3 has 15 amino acids. The DNA for the CDR3 is TGTGCCAGCATCCGGGGACGGGAAACGCGGAACACCATATATTTT. It translates to CASIRGRETRNTIYF.

This clonotype was detected only a few times. Written as DNA, the CDR3 is TGTGCCAGCAGTCCATCTAGCGGGAGTGACTACGAGCAGTACTTC. Amino acid sequence: CASSPSSGSDYEQYF. The chain couples TRBV27 to TRBJ2-7, with 10 positions matching TRBD2. Germline assignment: CDR1 MNHEY and CDR2 SMNVEV (reference sequence). The CDR3 consists of 15 residues. The trim removed 5 bases at V and 3 bases at J, leaving 7 bases unmatched.

V gene TRBV5-1 combines with J gene TRBJ2-7; TRBD2 is a possible D gene (6 bases). The CDR3 covers 13 residues. V was shortened by 4 bases and J by 5 bases, with 13 bases between the two germline ends. Germline lookup yields CDR1 SGHRS and CDR2 YFSETQ. This chain's CDR3 is CASSMEGLDEQYF. The CDR3 DNA is TGCGCCAGCAGCATGGAGGGTTTAGACGAGCAGTACTTC.

This clonotype appeared a few times. Written as DNA, the CDR3 is TGTGCCATCAGCGGGACTAGCGGGCGACGCACAGATACGCAGTATTTT. This sequence encodes CAISGTSGRRTDTQYF. V and J are TRBV10-3 and TRBJ2-3; 12 bases map to TRBD2. CDR3 length: 16 amino acids. Trimming removed 6 bases from V and 1 base from J; junction bases left unmatched: 5. CDR1 is ENHRY and CDR2 is SYGVKD in the germline V gene.

This clonotype was found a few times. J is TRBJ2-5 and V is TRBV5-1; possibly TRBD2 for D (5 bases). The CDR3 consists of 15 residues. Germline V gives CDR1 SGHRS, CDR2 YFSETQ. The germline V and J ends were trimmed by 4 bases and 1 base, with 14 bases remaining between them. CDR3 loop: CASSISRVGQETQYF. The CDR3 bases are TGCGCCAGCAGCATATCGCGGGTGGGCCAAGAGACCCAGTACTTC.

The chain links TRBV7-2 to TRBJ2-2, with TRBD2 matching over 7 bases. Germline V lookup: CDR1 SGHTA, CDR2 FQGNSA. This CDR3 is built from 14 residues. V lost 6 bases and J lost 4; bases outside the gene matches: 5. DNA of the CDR3: TGTGCCAGCAGAGGACTAGTAGGCACCGGGGAGCTGTTTTTT. Translation gives CASRGLVGTGELFF.

This chain joins TRBV27 and TRBJ1-2, with D uncertain. CDR3 size: 14 residues. Per germline, CDR1 MNHEY and CDR2 SMNVEV (reference sequence). Trimming removed 0 bases from V and 3 bases from J, with 8 bases in between. The CDR3 spells CASSLSGGYYGYTF. CDR3 DNA: TGTGCCAGCAGTTTATCGGGCGGGTACTATGGCTACACCTTC.

This chain joins TRBV6-2 or TRBV6-3 and TRBJ2-6; D tentatively fits TRBD1 or TRBD2 (5 bases each). The germline V gene has CDR1 MNHEY and CDR2 SVGEGT. This CDR3 is built from 18 residues. Trimming removed 7 bases from V and 1 base from J, with 20 bases in between. The CDR3 loop is CASTPWGRGWSGANVLTF. The CDR3 bases are TGTGCCAGCACACCCTGGGGCAGAGGGTGGTCTGGGGCCAACGTCCTGACTTTC.

The chain couples TRBV7-2 to TRBJ2-5; 8 bases agree with TRBD2. Germline V gives CDR1 SGHTA, CDR2 FQGNSA. V lost 3 bases and J lost 7; bases outside the gene matches: 10. CDR3 length: 15 amino acids. The CDR3 sequence: CASSFTSGDRRTQYF. The DNA for the CDR3 is TGTGCCAGCAGCTTCACTAGCGGCGATCGAAGGACCCAGTACTTC.

This clonotype has only a few counts. The CDR3 loop reads CASSQDPELEQFF. The CDR3 DNA is TGCGCCAGCAGCCAAGATCCGGAGCTTGAGCAGTTCTTC. This chain links TRBV4-3 with TRBJ2-1; no reliable D call. CDR1 LGHNA and CDR2 YSLEER come from the germline V gene. The V and J ends lost 0 bases and 9 bases respectively, with 9 bases between them. This CDR3 contains 13 residues.

This clonotype has ten or more counts. The genes are TRBV7-8 and TRBJ2-1; D may be TRBD2 (6 bases). V was shortened by 4 bases and J by 6 bases, with 13 bases between the two germline ends. Germline CDR1 is SGHVS and CDR2 is FQNEAQ. The CDR3 contains 14 residues. For the CDR3, the DNA is TGTGCCAGCAGCTCGTTCGACGGGAGCAATGAGCAGTTCTTC. Encoded protein: CASSSFDGSNEQFF.

This clonotype has at least ten counts. The chain couples TRBV5-1 to TRBJ1-1; D gene unclear. CDR1 and CDR2 (germline): SGHRS, YFSETQ. The CDR3 is 14 residues long. The ends were cut back, 0 bases at V and 3 bases at J, with 9 bases in the middle. CDR3 amino acids: CASSLGARDTEAFF. Here the CDR3 DNA reads TGCGCCAGCAGCTTGGGGGCCCGGGACACTGAAGCTTTCTTT.